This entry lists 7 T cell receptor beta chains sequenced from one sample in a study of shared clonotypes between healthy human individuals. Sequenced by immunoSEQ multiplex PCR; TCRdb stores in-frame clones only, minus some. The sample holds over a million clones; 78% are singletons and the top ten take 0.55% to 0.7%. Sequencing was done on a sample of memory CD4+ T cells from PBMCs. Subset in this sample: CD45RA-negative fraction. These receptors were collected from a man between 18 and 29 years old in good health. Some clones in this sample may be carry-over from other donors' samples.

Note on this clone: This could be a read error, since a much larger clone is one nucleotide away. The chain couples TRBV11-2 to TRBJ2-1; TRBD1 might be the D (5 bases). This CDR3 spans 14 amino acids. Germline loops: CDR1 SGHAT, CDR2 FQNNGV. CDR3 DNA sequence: TGTGCCAGCAGTAAGGACCGCCCGGACAATGGGCAGTTCTTC. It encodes CASSKDRPDNGQFF.

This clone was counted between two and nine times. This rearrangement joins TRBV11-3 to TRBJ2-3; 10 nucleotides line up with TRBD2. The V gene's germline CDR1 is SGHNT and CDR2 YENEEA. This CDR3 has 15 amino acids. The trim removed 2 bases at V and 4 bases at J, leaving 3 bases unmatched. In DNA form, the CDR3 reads TGTGCCAGCAGCTTAAGTCTAGCGGGAGCAGATACGCAGTATTTT. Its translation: CASSLSLAGADTQYF.

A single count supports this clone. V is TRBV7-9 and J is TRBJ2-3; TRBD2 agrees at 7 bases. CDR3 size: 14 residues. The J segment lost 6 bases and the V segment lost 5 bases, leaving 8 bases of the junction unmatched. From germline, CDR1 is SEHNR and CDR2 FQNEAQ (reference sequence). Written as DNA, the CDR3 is TGTGCCAGCAGCCCCGGGACTAAGGGGGATACGCAGTATTTT. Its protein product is CASSPGTKGDTQYF.

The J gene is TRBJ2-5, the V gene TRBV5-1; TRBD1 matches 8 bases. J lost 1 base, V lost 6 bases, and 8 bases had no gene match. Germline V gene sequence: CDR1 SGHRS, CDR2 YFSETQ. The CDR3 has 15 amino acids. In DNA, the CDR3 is TGCGCCAGCAACAGGGGGGCGCGGGGCCAAGAGACCCAGTACTTC. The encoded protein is CASNRGARGQETQYF.

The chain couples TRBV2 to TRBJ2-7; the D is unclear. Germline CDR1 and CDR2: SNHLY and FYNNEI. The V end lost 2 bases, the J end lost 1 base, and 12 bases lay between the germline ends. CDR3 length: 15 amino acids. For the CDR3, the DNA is TGTGCCAGCAGTGAAATGGCCAGGCTTTCCTACGAGCAGTACTTC. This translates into CASSEMARLSYEQYF.

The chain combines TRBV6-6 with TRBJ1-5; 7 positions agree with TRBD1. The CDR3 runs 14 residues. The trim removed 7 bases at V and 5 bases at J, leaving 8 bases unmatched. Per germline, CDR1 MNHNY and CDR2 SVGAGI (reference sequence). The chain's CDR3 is CASKRQGGDQPQHF. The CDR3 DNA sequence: TGTGCCAGCAAGAGACAGGGAGGGGATCAGCCCCAGCATTTT.

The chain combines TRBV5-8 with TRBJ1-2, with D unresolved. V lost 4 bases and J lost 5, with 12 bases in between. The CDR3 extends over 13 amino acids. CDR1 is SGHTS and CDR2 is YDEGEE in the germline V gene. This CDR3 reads CASSRRGQYGYTF. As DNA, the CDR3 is TGTGCCAGCAGCCGCCGGGGTCAATATGGCTACACCTTC.